This T cell receptor beta chain was identified during a study of beta chain features in type 1 diabetes. Sequenced material consisted of expressed TCRB transcripts (all of the isolated RNA was reverse transcribed). Here immunoSEQ multiplex PCR was the method, and the copy in TCRdb shows in-frame clones only, minus some. This table holds hundreds of thousands of clones, approximately 15% found once. Germline assignment: CDR1 SEHNR and CDR2 FQNEAQ (reference sequence). This CDR3 contains 14 residues. V lost 5 bases to trimming and J lost 5 bases; unmatched junction nucleotides: 6. The origin of this receptor is a man aged 30 to 45 in good health. This rearrangement joins TRBV7-9 to TRBJ1-1; TRBD1 matches 9 bases. Sequenced sample: central memory CD4+ T cells from blood. The CDR3 reads CASSPQGANTEAFF. In DNA form, the CDR3 reads TGTGCCAGCAGCCCACAGGGGGCAAATACTGAAGCTTTCTTT.